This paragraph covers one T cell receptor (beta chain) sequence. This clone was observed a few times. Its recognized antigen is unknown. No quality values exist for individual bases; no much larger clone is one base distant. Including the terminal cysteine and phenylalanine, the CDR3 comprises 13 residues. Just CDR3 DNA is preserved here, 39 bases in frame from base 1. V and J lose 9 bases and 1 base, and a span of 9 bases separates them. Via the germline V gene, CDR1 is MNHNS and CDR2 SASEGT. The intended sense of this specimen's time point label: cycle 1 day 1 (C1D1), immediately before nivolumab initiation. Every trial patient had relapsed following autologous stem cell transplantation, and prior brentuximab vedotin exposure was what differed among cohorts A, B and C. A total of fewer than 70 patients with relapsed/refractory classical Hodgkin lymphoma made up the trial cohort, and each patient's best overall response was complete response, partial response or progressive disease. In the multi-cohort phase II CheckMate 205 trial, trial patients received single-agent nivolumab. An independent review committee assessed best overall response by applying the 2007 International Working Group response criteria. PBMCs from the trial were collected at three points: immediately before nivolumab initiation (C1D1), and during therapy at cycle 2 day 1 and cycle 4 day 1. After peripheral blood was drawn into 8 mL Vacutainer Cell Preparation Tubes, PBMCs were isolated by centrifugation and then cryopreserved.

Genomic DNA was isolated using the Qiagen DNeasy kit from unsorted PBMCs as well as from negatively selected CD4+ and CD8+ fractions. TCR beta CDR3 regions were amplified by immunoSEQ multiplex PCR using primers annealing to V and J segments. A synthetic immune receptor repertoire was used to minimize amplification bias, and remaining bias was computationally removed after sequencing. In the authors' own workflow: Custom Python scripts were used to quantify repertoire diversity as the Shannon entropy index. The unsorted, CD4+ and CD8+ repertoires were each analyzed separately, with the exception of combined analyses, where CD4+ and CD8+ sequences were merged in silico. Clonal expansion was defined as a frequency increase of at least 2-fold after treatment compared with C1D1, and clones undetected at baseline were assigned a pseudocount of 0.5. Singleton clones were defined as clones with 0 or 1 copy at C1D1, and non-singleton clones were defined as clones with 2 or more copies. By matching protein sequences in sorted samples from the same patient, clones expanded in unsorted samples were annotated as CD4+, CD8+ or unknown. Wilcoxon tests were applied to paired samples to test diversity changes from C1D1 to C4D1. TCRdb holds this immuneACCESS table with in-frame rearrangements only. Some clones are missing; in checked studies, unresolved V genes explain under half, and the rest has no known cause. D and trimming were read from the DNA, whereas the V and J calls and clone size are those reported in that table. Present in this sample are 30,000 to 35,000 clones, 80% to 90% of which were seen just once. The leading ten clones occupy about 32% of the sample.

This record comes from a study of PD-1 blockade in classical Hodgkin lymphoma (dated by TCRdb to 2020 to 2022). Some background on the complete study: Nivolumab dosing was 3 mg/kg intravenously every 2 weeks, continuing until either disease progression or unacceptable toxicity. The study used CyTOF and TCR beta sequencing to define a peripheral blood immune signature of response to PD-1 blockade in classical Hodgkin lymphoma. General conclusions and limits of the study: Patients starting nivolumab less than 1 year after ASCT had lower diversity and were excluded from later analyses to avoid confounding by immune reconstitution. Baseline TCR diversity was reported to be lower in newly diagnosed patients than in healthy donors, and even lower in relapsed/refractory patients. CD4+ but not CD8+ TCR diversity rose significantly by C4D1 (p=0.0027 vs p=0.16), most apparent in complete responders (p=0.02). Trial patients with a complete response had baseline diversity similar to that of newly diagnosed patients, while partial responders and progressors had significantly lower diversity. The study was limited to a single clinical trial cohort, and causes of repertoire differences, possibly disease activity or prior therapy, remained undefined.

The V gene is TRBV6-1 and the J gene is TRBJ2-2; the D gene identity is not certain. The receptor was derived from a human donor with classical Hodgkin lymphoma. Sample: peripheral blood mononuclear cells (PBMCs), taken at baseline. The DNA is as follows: TGTGCCAGGAGACACGAGAACACCGGGGAGCTGTTTTTT. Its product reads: CARRHENTGELFF.